Presented here are 17 T cell receptor beta chains from one specimen sequenced in a study of CD8 T cells in Susac syndrome. Random hexamers primed reverse transcription of about 0.45 to 1 ug RNA. A single record per CDR3 protein comes from TCRdb applying MiXCR to the immunoSEQ multiplex PCR reads. The sample lists under 550,000 distinct CDR3 sequences, 75% to 90% occurring once. Source material: CD8+ T cells from PBMCs. The receptors were gathered from a human donor with multiple sclerosis.

This chain links TRBV6-1 with TRBJ1-1; D not resolved. Germline V gene sequence: CDR1 MNHNS, CDR2 SASEGT. CDR3 size: 13 residues. Deletions cut 6 bases from V and 1 base from J, with 9 bases between. CDR3 loop: CASSGPGNTEAFF. The CDR3, as DNA: TGTGCCAGCAGCGGCCCGGGGAACACTGAAGCTTTCTTT.

The V call is TRBV30, the J call TRBJ2-3; possibly TRBD1 or TRBD2 for D (6 bases each). The germline gives CDR1 GTSNPN, CDR2 SVGIG (reference sequence). V was clipped by 0 bases and J by 3 bases, with 10 bases between them. This CDR3 is 14 amino acids long. CDR3 amino acids: CAWSVLGGTDTQYF. In DNA form, the CDR3 reads TGTGCCTGGAGTGTGTTAGGGGGGACAGATACGCAGTATTTT. Using reference TRBV30 and TRBJ2-3 for the parts outside the CDR3, the full variable domain is SQTIHQWPATLVQPVGSPLSLECTVEGTSNPNLYWYRQAAGRGLQLLFYSVGIGQISSEVPQNLSASRPQDRQFILSSKKLLLSDSGFYLCAWSVLGGTDTQYFGPGTRLTVL.

V and J are TRBV15 and TRBJ2-5; D perhaps matches TRBD2 (5 bases). CDR1 and CDR2 from the germline V gene are LNHNV and YYDKDF (reference sequence). This CDR3 is 17 amino acids long. Trimming removed 3 bases from V and 4 bases from J, with 21 bases in between. CDR3 in amino acids: CATSRLVSGSWVETQYF. In DNA, the CDR3 is TGTGCCACCAGCAGGCTGGTATCGGGGAGTTGGGTAGAGACCCAGTACTTC.

The V call is TRBV5-3, the J call TRBJ1-1; 8 positions agree with TRBD1. TRBV5-3 is placed among ORFs of uncertain function. Trimming cost V 10 bases and J 3 bases; bases outside gene matches: 5. The CDR3 length is 12 residues. The CDR3 loop is CASTDRDTEAFF. The CDR3 nucleotides are TGTGCCTCCACGGACAGGGACACTGAAGCTTTCTTT.

This clonotype was detected only a few times. This chain joins TRBV6-5 and TRBJ2-3; D is possibly TRBD2 (6 bases). The CDR3 has 15 amino acids. The V and J ends lost 0 bases and 2 bases respectively, with 9 bases between them. Germline lookup yields CDR1 MNHEY and CDR2 SVGAGI. The CDR3 nucleotides are TGTGCCAGCAGTTACTCCTGGACTAACACAGATACGCAGTATTTT. It specifies CASSYSWTNTDTQYF.

The chain is built from TRBV5-1 and TRBJ2-5; D gene unclear. The CDR3 length is 14 residues. Germline V gene data show CDR1 as SGHRS and CDR2 as YFSETQ. Trimming cost V 1 base and J 0 bases, with 7 bases left between them. The CDR3 loop reads CASSLYGDQETQYF. In DNA form, the CDR3 reads TGCGCCAGCAGCTTGTACGGAGACCAAGAGACCCAGTACTTC.

J is TRBJ2-7 and V is TRBV5-1; a possible D gene is TRBD1 (6 bases). The CDR3 covers 14 residues. V dropped 10 bases and J dropped 0 bases, with 17 bases sitting between them. The germline V gene has CDR1 SGHRS and CDR2 YFSETQ. The CDR3 sequence is CASKDEGDSYEQYF. Here the CDR3 DNA reads TGCGCCTCCAAGGACGAGGGGGACTCCTACGAGCAGTACTTC.

The V gene is TRBV7-9, the J gene TRBJ2-7; D is unresolved. This CDR3 is built from 14 residues. Per germline, CDR1 SEHNR and CDR2 FQNEAQ (reference sequence). V was pared by 4 bases and J by 3 bases, with 13 bases between. Here the CDR3 reads CASSSTKGGYEQYF. The DNA for the CDR3 is TGTGCCAGCAGCTCGACCAAGGGCGGCTACGAGCAGTACTTC.

This chain uses TRBV18 with TRBJ2-7; D not certain. V lost 1 base and J lost 0, with 7 bases in between. CDR3 length: 14 amino acids. Germline CDR1 and CDR2: KGHSH and LQKENI. CDR3 residues: CASSPLNTSYEQYF. As DNA, the CDR3 is TGTGCCAGCTCACCACTAAACACCTCCTACGAGCAGTACTTC.

The chain employs TRBV28 and TRBJ1-1; D perhaps matches TRBD1 (6 bases). This CDR3 region has 13 residues. Germline lookup yields CDR1 MDHEN and CDR2 SYDVKM. Trimming shortened V by 3 bases and J by 4 bases, and 9 bases separated the two germline ends. The DNA of the CDR3 is TGTGCCAGCAGTTTGCAGGGGACCACTGAAGCTTTCTTT. Its protein is CASSLQGTTEAFF. The full variable domain, rest sourced from reference TRBV28 and TRBJ1-1, is DVKVTQSSRYLVKRTGEKVFLECVQDMDHENMFWYRQDPGLGLRLIYFSYDVKMKEKGDIPEGYSVSREKKERFSLILESASTNQTSMYLCASSLQGTTEAFFGQGTRLTVV.

The genes are TRBV12-3 or TRBV12-4 and TRBJ2-3; 13 nucleotides agree with TRBD2. V shed 6 bases and J 4 bases; nucleotides not matched to a gene: 7. The CDR3 totals 16 residues. The CDR3 protein is CASRTGTSGVADTQYF. CDR3 bases: TGTGCCAGCAGGACTGGGACTAGCGGGGTTGCAGATACGCAGTATTTT.

This clonotype came up a few times. The J gene is TRBJ2-7, the V gene TRBV4-1; 8 nucleotides line up with TRBD2. Trimming took 6 bases from V and 6 from J; bases not matched to a gene: 7. The CDR3 length is 13 residues. Germline values: CDR1 MGHRA, CDR2 YSYEKL. CDR3 protein: CASSRGLAVEQYF. For the CDR3, the DNA is TGCGCCAGCAGTCGAGGACTAGCTGTCGAGCAGTACTTC.

The chain joins TRBV24-1 to TRBJ2-7, with D possibly matching TRBD1 (6 bases). Germline V gives CDR1 KGHDR, CDR2 SFDVKD. The CDR3 has 14 residues. The germline V and J ends were trimmed by 4 bases and 3 bases, with 12 bases remaining between them. The CDR3 region is CATSDRTVFYEQYF. The CDR3 nucleotides read TGTGCCACCAGTGACCGGACAGTATTCTACGAGCAGTACTTC.

The chain has TRBV6-1 and TRBJ1-1; no clear D. Trimming took off 2 bases at V and 1 base at J, with 8 bases between the two ends. The germline V gene encodes CDR1 MNHNS and CDR2 SASEGT. There are 14 residues in the CDR3. CDR3 nucleotide sequence: TGTGCCAGCAGTGAACCGTTCCCGAACACTGAAGCTTTCTTT. Its translation: CASSEPFPNTEAFF.

V is TRBV25-1 and J is TRBJ2-7, with 11 bases aligning to TRBD1. The CDR3 totals 15 residues. Looked up from germline, CDR1 is MGHDK and CDR2 is SYGVNS. Losses at the gene ends were 1 base for V and 7 bases for J; bases not matched to a gene: 6. This CDR3 is CASSELRTGGGEQYF. CDR3 nucleotide sequence: TGTGCCAGCAGTGAATTAAGGACAGGGGGCGGGGAGCAGTACTTC.

The V gene is TRBV7-2, the J gene TRBJ1-1; D gene uncertain. The CDR3 contains 15 residues. The ends were cut back, 7 bases at V and 0 bases at J, with 15 bases in the middle. The germline V gene encodes CDR1 SGHTA and CDR2 FQGNSA. CDR3 sequence (DNA): TGTGCCAGCACCCTCGGGCCATATATGAACACTGAAGCTTTCTTT. Translation: CASTLGPYMNTEAFF.

DNA for the CDR3: TGTGCCAGCAGCTTAACTCTGGCGGGAGCCCAAGAGACCCAGTACTTC. It translates to CASSLTLAGAQETQYF. The gene calls are TRBV7-9 and TRBJ2-5; 7 bases match TRBD2. This CDR3 has 16 amino acids. Trimming at V came to 2 bases and at J to 1 base, leaving 7 bases not matched to a gene. CDR1 and CDR2 from the germline V gene are SEHNR and FQNEAQ (reference sequence).